This TCR beta chain was sequenced during a study of cytomegalovirus exposure and HLA in healthy donors. The primer mix had 60 Vbeta and 13 Jbeta primers. The assay was immunoSEQ multiplex PCR, and TCRdb's table has in-frame clones only and misses some. The repertoire holds around 200,000 clones, with around nine tenths as singletons. Trimming removed 5 bases from V and 4 bases from J, with 11 bases in between. Germline CDR1 reads MNHNS; CDR2 reads SASEGT. The CDR3 loop spans 13 amino acids. This clone was found once. V gene TRBV6-1 combines with J gene TRBJ1-2, with TRBD1 as a possible D gene (5 bases). Material: PBMCs. The clonotype was recovered from a young woman in good health and CMV-seronegative. CDR3 sequence (DNA): TGTGCCAGCAGTCCAGGGATCCGCTATGGCTACACCTTC. It specifies CASSPGIRYGYTF.